The 20 T cell receptor beta chains below come from one sample, sequenced in a study of blood T cell repertoires in COVID-19 (dated by TCRdb to the early 2020s). Library construction relied on the immunoSEQ multiplex PCR assay. Imported from immuneACCESS, the table was reduced by TCRdb to in-frame sequences with V and J called. These copies leave out some clones; in studies compared against another copy, an unresolved V gene accounts for under half, and the cause of the remainder is not known. The sample table contains roughly 81,000 clones; only one count was recorded for 91% of them. Roughly 2% of the sample is taken by the ten largest. The specimen sequenced was peripheral blood. Receptors were obtained from a woman aged 50 to 65 in a cohort sampled during active COVID-19.

The V call is TRBV10-3, the J call TRBJ2-3; 8 bases are shared with TRBD1. This CDR3 has 16 residues. Per germline, CDR1 ENHRY and CDR2 SYGVKD. The V gene end was trimmed by 3 bases and the J gene end by 3 bases; junction bases not matched to a gene: 8. The CDR3 sequence is CAISEGQGFTTDTQYF. CDR3 coding DNA: TGTGCCATCAGTGAAGGACAGGGCTTTACGACAGATACGCAGTATTTT.

This clone was found once. The chain is built from TRBV19 and TRBJ2-3; TRBD2 aligns across 10 bases. This CDR3 has 15 amino acids. Germline V gene data show CDR1 as LNHDA and CDR2 as SQIVND (reference sequence). V was clipped by 4 bases and J by 5 bases; unmatched bases: 6. DNA for the CDR3: TGTGCCAGTAGTACCGAGCGGGGGGGCAAAGATACGCAGTATTTT. It codes for CASSTERGGKDTQYF.

J is TRBJ1-1 and V is TRBV6-6; D is possibly TRBD1 (6 bases). Trimming removed 6 bases from V and 4 bases from J, with 12 bases in between. Germline-derived CDR1 and CDR2 are MNHNY and SVGAGI (reference sequence). The CDR3 is made up of 13 amino acids. CDR3 sequence (DNA): TGTGCCAGCAGCCTGGGGGGGCCCACTGAAGCTTTCTTT. Translating gives CASSLGGPTEAFF.

The rearrangement joins TRBV5-1 to TRBJ2-7; 11 nucleotides line up with TRBD2. CDR1 SGHRS and CDR2 YFSETQ come from the germline V gene. This CDR3 is built from 17 residues. The ends lost 0 bases at V and 2 bases at J; junction bases unmatched: 7. The DNA for the CDR3 is TGCGCCAGCAGCTTGGATTTTAGCGGGAGGGCCCCCTACGAGCAGTACTTC. Residues: CASSLDFSGRAPYEQYF.

This clone was observed once. This chain links TRBV4-2 with TRBJ2-5; possible D gene TRBD2, 6 bases. Trimming pared 1 base from V and 2 bases from J, leaving 14 bases between. The CDR3 has 16 amino acids. Per germline, CDR1 LGHNA and CDR2 YNFKEQ. The CDR3 sequence is CASSQGEAGRQETQYF. CDR3 sequence (DNA): TGTGCCAGCAGCCAAGGAGAGGCGGGGAGGCAAGAGACCCAGTACTTC.

The genes are TRBV12-2 and TRBJ1-1; TRBD1 is taken as the D call from the table, unchecked against the DNA. TRBV12-2 counts as a pseudogene. This CDR3 has 15 amino acids. The CDR3 region has the DNA TGTGCAAGTCGCTCCCCCGACAGGTCGAACACTGAAGCTTTCTTT. Its translation: CASRSPDRSNTEAFF.

This clone is a singleton in its sample. The V gene is TRBV7-2, the J gene TRBJ1-2; a possible D gene is TRBD1 (6 bases). Germline loops: CDR1 SGHTA, CDR2 FQGNSA. Trimming pared 5 bases from V and 0 bases from J, leaving 10 bases between. The CDR3 spans 14 residues. The CDR3 loop reads CASSLNRANYGYTF. CDR3 nucleotides: TGTGCCAGCAGCCTTAACAGGGCTAACTATGGCTACACCTTC.

V and J are TRBV6-5 and TRBJ2-7, with 15 nucleotides matching TRBD2. Trimming cost V 10 bases and J 6 bases; bases outside gene matches: 4. The CDR3 is 13 residues long. Germline CDR1 and CDR2: MNHEY and SVGAGI. The CDR3 nucleotides read TGTGCCACCTGGACTAGCGGGAGGGCCGAGCAGTACTTC. Encoded protein: CATWTSGRAEQYF.

The chain recombines TRBV27 with TRBJ1-4, with 9 bases fitting TRBD1. The CDR3 extends over 15 amino acids. Germline V gene data show CDR1 as MNHEY and CDR2 as SMNVEV (reference sequence). The V and J ends lost 6 bases and 4 bases, in that order; junction bases with no gene match: 6. The CDR3 sequence is CASSNRGRFNEKLFF. DNA for the CDR3: TGTGCCAGCAGCAACAGGGGGCGTTTTAATGAAAAACTGTTTTTT.

The rearrangement uses TRBV3-1 (or the pseudogene TRBV3-2) and TRBJ2-7; no firm D call. V was trimmed by 5 bases and J by 4 bases, leaving 9 bases between them. This CDR3 has 12 amino acids. The germline V gene has CDR1 LGHDT and CDR2 YNNKEL (reference sequence). The CDR3 DNA follows: TGTGCCAGCAGCAGAACAGATTACGAGCAGTACTTC. Translation gives CASSRTDYEQYF.

Worth noting for this clone: Other DNA sequences in this sample translate to the same CDR3. The chain employs TRBV4-1 and TRBJ1-1; no clear D. Trimming removed 0 bases at V and 3 bases at J, with 5 bases between. The germline V gene has CDR1 MGHRA and CDR2 YSYEKL. The CDR3 contains 13 residues. CDR3 sequence (DNA): TGCGCCAGCAGCCAAGATAGAGACACTGAAGCTTTCTTT. Residues: CASSQDRDTEAFF.

This rearrangement joins TRBV7-9 to TRBJ2-1; a possible D gene is TRBD2 (6 bases). The germline V gene encodes CDR1 SEHNR and CDR2 FQNEAQ (reference sequence). V dropped 1 base and J dropped 7 bases, with 11 bases sitting between them. The CDR3 runs to 14 residues. The CDR3, as DNA: TGTGCCAGCAGCTTAGGGTCCCGGGGGAATGAGCAGTTCTTC. Translation: CASSLGSRGNEQFF.

The chain recombines TRBV5-4 with TRBJ1-2, with D hard to call. CDR1 and CDR2 (germline): SGHNT, YYREEE (reference sequence). V lost 0 bases and J lost 2, with 5 bases in between. This CDR3 has 13 amino acids. Written as DNA, the CDR3 is TGTGCCAGCAGCTTGGAACAGAACTATGGCTACACCTTC. Protein product: CASSLEQNYGYTF.

The chain recombines TRBV27 with TRBJ2-4, with D perhaps matching TRBD1 (6 bases). This CDR3 is 13 amino acids long. The germline V gene has CDR1 MNHEY and CDR2 SMNVEV (reference sequence). Trimming pared 5 bases from V and 3 bases from J, leaving 8 bases between. The CDR3 DNA is TGTGCCAGCAGTCTAGGGGGCAAAAACATTCAGTACTTC. Protein: CASSLGGKNIQYF.

This chain uses TRBV11-2 with TRBJ2-7; D gene unclear. V gave up 7 bases and J gave up 4 bases, with 11 bases separating them. The CDR3 consists of 12 residues. CDR1 is SGHAT and CDR2 is FQNNGV in the germline V gene. In DNA form, the CDR3 reads TGTGCCAGCACCCACGGCAGGTACGAGCAGTACTTC. This codes for CASTHGRYEQYF.

The CDR3 DNA is TGTGCCAGCAGCGGCGGGACAGGGGGTTATGCTAGCACAGATACGCAGTATTTT. It yields the protein CASSGGTGGYASTDTQYF. The rearrangement uses TRBV5-8 and TRBJ2-3, with 11 bases aligning to TRBD1. Germline assignment: CDR1 SGHTS and CDR2 YDEGEE. This CDR3 has 18 amino acids. V dropped 4 bases and J dropped 0; count of bases not matched to a gene: 10.

A single count supports this clone. The V call is TRBV3-1 (or the pseudogene TRBV3-2), the J call TRBJ2-5; D is perhaps TRBD1 (6 bases). V dropped 3 bases and J dropped 3 bases, with 14 bases sitting between them. The V gene's germline CDR1 is LGHDT and CDR2 YNNKEL (reference sequence). This CDR3 spans 15 amino acids. The CDR3 sequence: CASSQTGTTKETQYF. CDR3 nucleotide sequence: TGTGCCAGCAGCCAGACCGGGACAACAAAAGAGACCCAGTACTTC.

The DNA for the CDR3 is TGTGCCAGTAGTTTCGGGACAGAGGATACCTACGAGCAGTACTTC. It yields the protein CASSFGTEDTYEQYF. V usage is TRBV19 and J usage is TRBJ2-7; 7 bases agree with TRBD1. The V segment lost 5 bases and the J segment 2 bases; nucleotides outside the gene matches: 9. Germline assignment: CDR1 LNHDA and CDR2 SQIVND (reference sequence). The CDR3 runs to 15 residues.

This chain uses TRBV4-1 with TRBJ1-2, with D perhaps matching TRBD1 (5 bases). Per the germline V gene, CDR1 is MGHRA and CDR2 is YSYEKL. The V end lost 3 bases, the J end lost 6 bases, and 11 bases lay between the germline ends. CDR3 size: 13 residues. The CDR3 nucleotides are TGCGCCAGCAGCCAGTCAGGGTTGAATGGCTACACCTTC. It specifies CASSQSGLNGYTF.

This clone was recorded once. This rearrangement joins TRBV19 to TRBJ1-5; possibly TRBD1 for D (6 bases). The length of the CDR3 is 15 residues. CDR1 and CDR2 from the germline V gene are LNHDA and SQIVND (reference sequence). Trimming took off 5 bases at V and 6 bases at J, with 17 bases between the two ends. The DNA for the CDR3 is TGTGCCAGTAGTTTCGGACAGCGAGGAAGTCAGCCCCAGCATTTT. It yields the protein CASSFGQRGSQPQHF.